This is a list of T cell receptor beta chains from one sample in a study of T cells in Graves' hyperthyroidism and ophthalmopathy. TCRdb independently ran MiXCR on the multiplex PCR reads; one entry per CDR3 protein. The data show around 400,000 distinct CDR3 sequences, 13% seen once. Source material: blood. All receptors come from a woman in her late teens or twenties with Graves' hyperthyroidism. Both conserved end residues are part of each CDR3. Each record gives: CDR3 length, J gene, clone size, D gene, V gene, CDR3 DNA, CDR3 protein. D genes are given only for firm matches. Clone size is shown for a subset of rows, as once, few, many or a class of expanded clone.

13 | TRBJ1-2 | many | TRBD1 | TRBV7-2 | TGTGCCAGCAGCCCACAGGGGGGGTATGGCTACACCTTC | CASSPQGGYGYTF
15 | TRBJ2-2 | many | - | TRBV11-1 | TGTGCCAGCAGGGTTCACTCTACGAACACCGGGGAGCTGTTTTTT | CASRVHSTNTGELFF
14 | TRBJ1-2 | - | - | TRBV25-1 | TGTGCCAGCAGTGACCTGACCCCTCTCTATGGCTACACCTTC | CASSDLTPLYGYTF
12 | TRBJ1-2 | few | - | TRBV20-1 | TGCAGTGCTAGAAGGGCCGCTTATGGCTACACCTTC | CSARRAAYGYTF
14 | TRBJ1-1 | many | - | TRBV11-2 | TGTGCCAGCAGCCATGACCTCAGAGAGACTGAAGCTTTCTTT | CASSHDLRETEAFF
17 | TRBJ2-3 | few | - | TRBV28 | TGTGCCAGCAGTTTAGTAGGTCTACCCTTCGGGACAGATACGCAGTATTTT | CASSLVGLPFGTDTQYF
18 | TRBJ2-7 | many | TRBD2 | TRBV11-2 | TGTGCCAGCAGCTTAGAGCTGCGCGGGACTAGCTTTCCCTACGAGCAGTACTTC | CASSLELRGTSFPYEQYF
14 | TRBJ2-2 | - | - | TRBV14 | TGTGCCAGCAGCCACAGGCCCAACACCGGGGAGCTGTTTTTT | CASSHRPNTGELFF
14 | TRBJ2-2 | many | - | TRBV12-3/TRBV12-4 | TGTGCCAGCAGTCTTTGGGGGACGGCCGGGGAGCTGTTTTTT | CASSLWGTAGELFF
13 | TRBJ1-4 | - | - | TRBV20-1 | TGCAGTGCTAGTCAGGGGCGGGGGGAAAAACTGTTTTTT | CSASQGRGEKLFF
15 | TRBJ1-1 | many | - | TRBV7-9 | TGTGCCAGCAGCTTAGCCCTGAACTGGAACACTGAAGCTTTCTTT | CASSLALNWNTEAFF
12 | TRBJ2-7 | many | - | TRBV28 | TGTGCCAGCAGTTTATCGAAGTACGAGCAGTACTTC | CASSLSKYEQYF
14 | TRBJ2-1 | many | - | TRBV28 | TGTGCCAGCAGACCTCCCGTCTCCTACAATGAGCAGTTCTTC | CASRPPVSYNEQFF
13 | TRBJ2-5 | many | - | TRBV7-9 | TGTGCCAGCAGCTTAGCCCTGCAAGAGACCCAGTACTTC | CASSLALQETQYF
19 | TRBJ2-1 | few | TRBD2 | TRBV9 | TGTGCCAGCAGCGTAGACGGGGGGGCCGTTCGGGGCTCCTACAATGAGCAGTTCTTC | CASSVDGGAVRGSYNEQFF
15 | TRBJ2-1 | once | - | TRBV12-3/TRBV12-4 | TGTGCCAGCAGTTTAAGGGGAGACTTATACAATGAGCAGTTCTTC | CASSLRGDLYNEQFF
16 | TRBJ2-7 | many | TRBD1 | TRBV5-1 | TGCGCCAGCAGCTTAGGCGGGACAGGGGGCCGATACGAGCAGTACTTC | CASSLGGTGGRYEQYF
12 | TRBJ1-1 | many | - | TRBV12-3/TRBV12-4 | TGTGCCAGCAGTTTCTCTTCCACTGAAGCTTTCTTT | CASSFSSTEAFF
16 | TRBJ2-7 | many | - | TRBV7-8 | TGTGCCAGCAGCCCAGGTTGGGGGCCAGTCGTCTCCGAGCAGTACTTC | CASSPGWGPVVSEQYF
14 | TRBJ2-1 | many | - | TRBV4-1 | TGCGCCAGCAGCCAGATTTGGGGGAGGAATGAGCAGTTCTTC | CASSQIWGRNEQFF
15 | TRBJ2-5 | - | - | TRBV5-8 | TGTGCCAGCAGCCAGGGGGAGGGGGTCCAAGAGACCCAGTACTTC | CASSQGEGVQETQYF
16 | TRBJ1-5 | many | - | TRBV6-1 | TGTGCCAGCAGTCCCACCGAGGGGAGAAACAATCAGCCCCAGCATTTT | CASSPTEGRNNQPQHF
12 | TRBJ1-6 | few | - | TRBV14 | TGTGCCAGCAGCCAAGATTATTCACCCCTCCACTTT | CASSQDYSPLHF
20 | TRBJ1-2 | many | TRBD1 | TRBV27 | TGTGCCAGCAGTTCGGGGCGAGTACGGGGGAGACAGGGGGATACCTATGGCTACACCTTC | CASSSGRVRGRQGDTYGYTF
17 | TRBJ1-1 | - | - | TRBV4-1 | TGCGCCAGCAGCCAAGATAGCCAGGGCCTAATGAACACTGAATCTTTCTTT | CASSQDSQGLMNTESFF
15 | TRBJ2-1 | few | TRBD2 | TRBV20-1 | TGCAGTGCTAGCGGACTAGTCTTGCTCTACAATGAGCAGTTCTTC | CSASGLVLLYNEQFF
15 | TRBJ2-4 | many | - | TRBV6-1 | TGTGCCAGCATTCTCCTTAGGGCAGGGAAAAACATTCAGTACTTC | CASILLRAGKNIQYF
18 | TRBJ2-1 | many | TRBD2 | TRBV28 | TGTGCCAGCAGTCCCGCCACTAGCGGGAGGGCCCACTACAATGAGCAGTTCTTC | CASSPATSGRAHYNEQFF
15 | TRBJ2-1 | many | - | TRBV27 | TGTGCCACCTTCTCCGACGTCAATAGTCTCGGTGAGCAGTTCTTC | CATFSDVNSLGEQFF
16 | TRBJ1-3 | many | - | TRBV6-1 | TGTGCCAGCAGTGAATCCCCAGACCGATCTGGAAACACCATATATTTT | CASSESPDRSGNTIYF
13 | TRBJ1-1 | many | - | TRBV2 | TGTGCCAGCAGCAAGGATTTGATTGCTGAAGCTTTCTTT | CASSKDLIAEAFF
17 | TRBJ1-1 | once | - | TRBV18 | TGTGCCAGCTCACACGGAGAACAGGGCTCCGGCGGGGCTGAAGCTTTCTTT | CASSHGEQGSGGAEAFF
16 | TRBJ1-4 | many | - | TRBV6-1 | TGTGCCAGCAGTGCCTATACGGGGGGAGGGACTGAAAAACTGTTTTTT | CASSAYTGGGTEKLFF
15 | TRBJ1-2 | many | - | TRBV12-5 | TGTGCTAGTGCCCTCGGCTCCGGGGGGATCTATGGCTACACCTTC | CASALGSGGIYGYTF
14 | TRBJ1-1 | many | - | TRBV9 | TGTGCCAGCAGCCCCGCAAAGCTGAACACTGAAGCTTTCTTT | CASSPAKLNTEAFF
13 | TRBJ1-2 | few | - | TRBV19 | TGTGCCAGTAGTAGGGACAACAACTATGGCTACACCTTC | CASSRDNNYGYTF
15 | TRBJ1-2 | many | TRBD1 | TRBV6-1 | TGTGCCAGCAGTGCCCAGCAAAGGACAGGCACGGCCCACACCTTC | CASSAQQRTGTAHTF
17 | TRBJ2-1 | few | TRBD1 | TRBV9 | TGTGCCAGCAGCGTAGGTGGATGGGGGACAGCATACAATGAGCAGTTCTTC | CASSVGGWGTAYNEQFF
14 | TRBJ2-1 | many | - | TRBV28 | TGTGCCAGCCTGAGCTTAATTACCTACAATGAGCAGTTCTTC | CASLSLITYNEQFF
15 | TRBJ2-1 | - | - | TRBV7-9 | TGCGCCAGCAGCCAAGGTCTCGCTAGCAACAATGAGCAGTTCTTC | CASSQGLASNNEQFF
18 | TRBJ2-7 | few | - | TRBV6-5 | TGTGCCAGCAGTTACTCAGCTCTACAGCCTACTTTTCCCTACGAGCAGTACTTC | CASSYSALQPTFPYEQYF